These 8 T cell receptor beta chains were all obtained from the same sample, sequenced in a study of T cell responses to AZD1222 COVID-19 vaccine. Produced via immunoSEQ multiplex PCR; TCRdb's table is partial and in-frame only. This sample has 140,000 to 150,000 clones, with approximately 93% found just once. The source material was peripheral blood, sampled after recovery from COVID-19. The receptor source for this set is an adult who had recovered from COVID-19.

The chain combines TRBV2 with TRBJ1-3, with D perhaps matching TRBD1 (6 bases). The CDR3 runs 12 residues. Germline CDR1 reads SNHLY; CDR2 reads FYNNEI. V lost 11 bases, J lost 4 bases, and 12 bases lay in between. CDR3: CAVRDNGNTIYF. The CDR3, as DNA: TGTGCCGTCCGGGACAACGGAAACACCATATATTTT.

The chain combines TRBV6-5 with TRBJ1-3; D is perhaps TRBD1 (6 bases). Germline V gives CDR1 MNHEY, CDR2 SVGAGI. This CDR3 is built from 14 residues. Trimming removed 5 bases from V and 2 bases from J, with 10 bases in between. CDR3 protein: CASSLQGTGNTIYF. The CDR3 bases are TGTGCCAGCAGTCTACAGGGCACTGGAAACACCATATATTTT.

The V gene is TRBV25-1, the J gene TRBJ1-6; the D gene is possibly TRBD1 (6 bases). V dropped 2 bases and J dropped 7 bases, with 12 bases sitting between them. This CDR3 has 15 amino acids. CDR1 is MGHDK and CDR2 is SYGVNS in the germline V gene. The CDR3 here is CASSEVTGQNSPLHF. CDR3 nucleotides: TGTGCCAGCAGTGAAGTGACAGGACAAAATTCACCCCTCCACTTT.

This clone was picked up one time. The chain combines TRBV4-1 with TRBJ2-4; D not certain. This CDR3 comprises 13 residues. Germline values: CDR1 MGHRA, CDR2 YSYEKL. Trimming took off 6 bases at V and 8 bases at J, with 14 bases between the two ends. The CDR3 here is CASSTALRDIQYF. DNA for the CDR3: TGCGCCAGCAGTACAGCCCTAAGGGACATTCAGTACTTC.

The DNA of the CDR3 is TGTGCCAGCAGCCACGCGGATACGAACACCGGGGAGCTGTTTTTT. Translated, it gives CASSHADTNTGELFF. This rearrangement joins TRBV3-1 (or the pseudogene TRBV3-2) to TRBJ2-2, with D hard to call. This CDR3 is built from 15 residues. The V end lost 3 bases, the J end lost 0 bases, and 8 bases lay between the germline ends. In germline, CDR1 is LGHDT, CDR2 YNNKEL (reference sequence).

The chain combines TRBV28 with TRBJ1-2; 8 nucleotides match TRBD1. The CDR3 loop spans 15 amino acids. V lost 7 bases to trimming and J lost 4 bases; unmatched junction nucleotides: 11. CDR1 MDHEN and CDR2 SYDVKM come from the germline V gene. As DNA, the CDR3 is TGTGCCAGCAACCCCGGCCCCACAGGGGGCTATGGCTACACCTTC. This encodes CASNPGPTGGYGYTF.

The chain couples TRBV27 to TRBJ2-3, with D possibly matching TRBD2 (5 bases). CDR3 length: 14 amino acids. Trimming took off 3 bases at V and 6 bases at J, with 13 bases between the two ends. CDR1 is MNHEY, CDR2 SMNVEV, per germline (reference sequence). CDR3 residues: CASSFGPPGDTQYF. The CDR3 region has the DNA TGTGCCAGCAGTTTTGGGCCTCCGGGGGATACGCAGTATTTT.

V gene TRBV7-9 combines with J gene TRBJ2-7, with 12 bases lining up with TRBD2. Germline CDR1 and CDR2: SEHNR and FQNEAQ (reference sequence). After removal of 5 bases from V and 4 bases from J, the junction contained 12 bases not matched to a gene. CDR3 length: 17 amino acids. The CDR3 reads CASSPRTRLAGEYEQYF. The CDR3 bases are TGTGCCAGCAGCCCACGCACACGACTAGCGGGAGAATACGAGCAGTACTTC.